Given below is one T cell receptor beta chain in context. The data were taken from a study of technical replicates of blood from several donors. Generated by immunoSEQ multiplex PCR, the TCRdb table keeps only in-frame clones and is missing some. Among about 56,000 clones listed, about 96% were seen once. Trimming pared 8 bases from V and 1 base from J, leaving 14 bases between. The CDR3 loop spans 14 amino acids. The V gene's germline CDR1 is KGHSY and CDR2 FQNENV. The sequence came from a human donor in good health. Some clones in this sample may be carry-over from other donors' samples. The chain joins TRBV16 to TRBJ1-1; D gene uncertain. The specimen was PBMCs. The CDR3 DNA sequence: TGTGCCAGCGCCAGGTCCCAGCCGAACACTGAAGCTTTCTTT. Translating it yields CASARSQPNTEAFF. Drawing the rest from reference TRBV16 and TRBJ1-1, the complete variable domain is GEEVAQTPKHLVRGEGQKAKLYCAPIKGHSYVFWYQQVLKNEFKFLISFQNENVFDETGMPKERFSAKCLPNSPCSLEIQATKLEDSAVYFCASARSQPNTEAFFGQGTRLTVV.